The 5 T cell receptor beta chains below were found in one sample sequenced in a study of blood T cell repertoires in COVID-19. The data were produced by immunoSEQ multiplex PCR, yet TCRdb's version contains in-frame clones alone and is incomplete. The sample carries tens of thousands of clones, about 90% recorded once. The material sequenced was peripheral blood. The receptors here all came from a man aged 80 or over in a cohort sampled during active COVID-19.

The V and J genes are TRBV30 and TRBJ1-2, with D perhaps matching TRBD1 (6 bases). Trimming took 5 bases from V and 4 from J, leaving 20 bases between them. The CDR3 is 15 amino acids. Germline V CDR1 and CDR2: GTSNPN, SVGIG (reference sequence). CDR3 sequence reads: CAWEASREGGYGYTF. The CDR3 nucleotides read TGTGCCTGGGAGGCGTCCAGGGAAGGGGGCTATGGCTACACCTTC.

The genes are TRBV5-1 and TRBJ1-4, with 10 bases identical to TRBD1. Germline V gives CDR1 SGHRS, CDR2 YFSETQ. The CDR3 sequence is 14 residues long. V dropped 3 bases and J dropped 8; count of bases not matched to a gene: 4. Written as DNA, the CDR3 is TGCGCCAGCAGCTCGACAGGGGGCGAGGAAAAACTGTTTTTT. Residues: CASSSTGGEEKLFF.

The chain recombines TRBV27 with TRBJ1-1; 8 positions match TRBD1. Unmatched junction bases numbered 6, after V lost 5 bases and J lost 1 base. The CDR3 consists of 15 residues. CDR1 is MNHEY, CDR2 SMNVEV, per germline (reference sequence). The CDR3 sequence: CASSPSGTGNTEAFF. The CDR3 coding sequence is TGTGCCAGCAGTCCATCCGGGACAGGGAACACTGAAGCTTTCTTT.

The CDR3, as DNA: TGTGCTAGTGGTCTCAGCGCAGGGGGTATCTATGGCTACACCTTC. The encoded protein is CASGLSAGGIYGYTF. J is TRBJ1-2 and V is TRBV12-5, with 7 bases fitting TRBD1. Unmatched junction bases numbered 10, after V lost 5 bases and J lost 4 bases. Germline V gene data show CDR1 as LGHNT and CDR2 as FRNRAP. There are 15 residues in the CDR3.

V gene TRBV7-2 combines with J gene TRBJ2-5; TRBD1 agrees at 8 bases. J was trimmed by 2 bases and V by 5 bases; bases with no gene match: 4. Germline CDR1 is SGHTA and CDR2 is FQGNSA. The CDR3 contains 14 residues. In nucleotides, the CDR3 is TGTGCCAGCAGCCCCCGGACAGGGCAAGAGACCCAGTACTTC. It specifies CASSPRTGQETQYF.